This TCR beta chain was found in a study of blood T cell repertoires in COVID-19. Study details: Spain, Italy and the United States supplied samples that represented acute and convalescent COVID-19. From T cells, B-cell-depleted T cells, or PBMCs came the material, which was cDNA or gDNA.

In the study's own analysis: Reference gene primer amplification gave estimated nucleated cell counts. Assay used: immunoSEQ multiplex PCR; TCRdb lists only in-frame clones, some missing. That table gives V, J and clone size, and the DNA gave D and trimming. The repertoire consists of about 120,000 clones, with around three quarters occurring once and the leading ten covering approximately 4.2%. This CDR3 region has 15 residues. V gave up 4 bases and J gave up 1 base, with 14 bases separating them. The germline CDR1 and CDR2 sequences are SQVTM and ANQGSEA. The material sequenced was peripheral blood. The V and J genes are TRBV29-1 and TRBJ1-3; D uncertain. The source of this sequence is a woman at least 80 years old with acute or convalescent COVID-19. The CDR3 loop is CSVVEGDSSGNTIYF. The CDR3 DNA reads as TGCAGCGTTGTGGAGGGAGATAGTTCTGGAAACACCATATATTTT.